One T cell receptor beta chain is described in this entry. The data stem from a study of blood T cell repertoires in COVID-19. At the level of the study: COVID-19 samples, acute and convalescent, were from the United States, Italy and Spain. Sources were T cells, B-cell-depleted T cells, or PBMCs; the material itself was cDNA or gDNA.

Per the original data handling: Reference gene primer amplification yielded estimated nucleated cell counts. This table comes from immunoSEQ multiplex PCR, and its TCRdb copy is limited to in-frame clones, with some not included. That table is the source of V, J and clone size, and D and trimming were worked out from the DNA. The data show roughly 88,000 clones, over 80% seen once. This CDR3 is built from 12 residues. Germline V gives CDR1 ENHRY, CDR2 SYGVKD. V lost 8 bases, J lost 6 bases, and 6 bases stayed unmatched. Sequencing was done on a sample of peripheral blood. The receptor's source is a woman in her forties or fifties in a cohort sampled during active COVID-19. The rearrangement links TRBV10-3 to TRBJ1-2; 7 bases agree with TRBD1. CDR3 nucleotides: TGTGCCATCGCCGGGACAGATGATGGCTACACCTTC. This sequence encodes CAIAGTDDGYTF.